The T cell receptor beta chain described here comes from a study of CD8 T cells in Susac syndrome. Study context: Patients with Susac syndrome who were sequenced included more than five with active disease and eight or nine in remission.

The RNA, roughly 0.45 to 1 ug, was put through reverse transcription using random hexamers. TCRdb recomputed calls from the immunoSEQ multiplex PCR reads with MiXCR, one row per CDR3 protein. Among approximately 74,000 distinct CDR3 sequences listed, approximately 93% were seen once. The CDR3 is 13 residues long. V dropped 0 bases and J dropped 9; count of bases not matched to a gene: 2. CDR1 SEHNR and CDR2 FQNEAQ come from the germline V gene (reference sequence). The sequencing sample was made of CD8+ T cells from PBMCs. The rearrangement uses TRBV7-9 and TRBJ2-1; 7 positions agree with TRBD2. This clonotype was sampled from a human donor with Susac syndrome. The CDR3 sequence: CASSLAAGAEQFF. In DNA form, the CDR3 reads TGTGCCAGCAGCTTAGCGGCGGGAGCTGAGCAGTTCTTC.